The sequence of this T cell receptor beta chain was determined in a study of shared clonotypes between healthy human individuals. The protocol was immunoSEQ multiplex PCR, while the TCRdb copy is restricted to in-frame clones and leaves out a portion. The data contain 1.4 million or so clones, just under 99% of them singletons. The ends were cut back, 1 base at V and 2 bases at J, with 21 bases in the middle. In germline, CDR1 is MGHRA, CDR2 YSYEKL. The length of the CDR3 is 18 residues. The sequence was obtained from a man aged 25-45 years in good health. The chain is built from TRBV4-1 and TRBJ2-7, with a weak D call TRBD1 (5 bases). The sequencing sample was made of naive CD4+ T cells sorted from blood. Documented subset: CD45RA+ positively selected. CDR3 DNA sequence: TGCGCCAGCAGCCAAGCATCCCTCCCGGGCAGGGTTCCCTACGAGCAGTACTTC. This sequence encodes CASSQASLPGRVPYEQYF.